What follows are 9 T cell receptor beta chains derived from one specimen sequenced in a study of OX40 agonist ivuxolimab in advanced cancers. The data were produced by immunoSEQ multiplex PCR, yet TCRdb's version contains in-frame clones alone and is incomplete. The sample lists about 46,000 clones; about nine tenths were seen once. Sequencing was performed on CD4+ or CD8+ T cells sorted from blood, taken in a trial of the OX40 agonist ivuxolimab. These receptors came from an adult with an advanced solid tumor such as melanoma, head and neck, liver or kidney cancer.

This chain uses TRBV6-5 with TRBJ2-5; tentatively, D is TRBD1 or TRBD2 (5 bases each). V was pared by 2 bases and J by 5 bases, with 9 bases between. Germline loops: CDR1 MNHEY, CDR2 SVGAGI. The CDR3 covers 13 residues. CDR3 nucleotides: TGTGCCAGCAGTTACACGGGGCTGGAGACCCAGTACTTC. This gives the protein CASSYTGLETQYF.

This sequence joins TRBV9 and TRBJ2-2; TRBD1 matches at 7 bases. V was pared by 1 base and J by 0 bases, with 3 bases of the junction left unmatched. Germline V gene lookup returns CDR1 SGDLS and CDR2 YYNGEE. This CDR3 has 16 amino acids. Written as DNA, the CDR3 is TGTGCCAGCAGCGTATTAACAGGGGCGAACACCGGGGAGCTGTTTTTT. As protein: CASSVLTGANTGELFF.

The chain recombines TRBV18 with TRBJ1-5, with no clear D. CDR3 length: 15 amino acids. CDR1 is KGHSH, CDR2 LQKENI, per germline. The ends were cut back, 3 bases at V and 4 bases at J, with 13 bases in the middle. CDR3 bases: TGTGCCAGCTCACCTACTCCCACGGGGAATCAGCCCCAGCATTTT. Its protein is CASSPTPTGNQPQHF.

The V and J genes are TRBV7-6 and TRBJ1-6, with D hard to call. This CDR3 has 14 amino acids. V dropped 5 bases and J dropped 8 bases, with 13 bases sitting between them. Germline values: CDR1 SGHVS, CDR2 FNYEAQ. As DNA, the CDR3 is TGTGCCAGCAGCCCCCGGACCAATGATTCACCCCTCCACTTT. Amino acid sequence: CASSPRTNDSPLHF.

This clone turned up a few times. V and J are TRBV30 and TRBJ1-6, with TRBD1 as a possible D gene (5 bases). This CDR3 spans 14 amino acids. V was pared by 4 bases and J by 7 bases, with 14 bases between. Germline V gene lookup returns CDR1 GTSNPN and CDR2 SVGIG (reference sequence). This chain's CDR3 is CAWKRTLNNSPLHF. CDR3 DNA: TGTGCCTGGAAAAGGACACTGAACAATTCACCCCTCCACTTT.

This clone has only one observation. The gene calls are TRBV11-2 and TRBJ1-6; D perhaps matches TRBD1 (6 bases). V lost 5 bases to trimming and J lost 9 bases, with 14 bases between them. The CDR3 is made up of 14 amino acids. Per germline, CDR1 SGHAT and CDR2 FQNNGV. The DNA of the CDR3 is TGTGCCAGCAGCACCAGGGGAGCCCGTTCACCCCTCCACTTT. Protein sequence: CASSTRGARSPLHF.

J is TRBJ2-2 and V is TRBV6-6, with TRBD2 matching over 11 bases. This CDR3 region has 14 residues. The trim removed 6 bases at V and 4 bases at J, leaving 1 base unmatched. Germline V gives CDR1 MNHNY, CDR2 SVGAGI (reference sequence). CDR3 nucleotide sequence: TGTGCCAGCAGACTAGCGGGAGTCACCGGGGAGCTGTTTTTT. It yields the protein CASRLAGVTGELFF.

The CDR3 DNA reads as TGTGCCAGCAGTTTTCGGCTTGGCAGGGACAATGAGCAGTTCTTC. It translates to CASSFRLGRDNEQFF. The chain carries TRBV28 and TRBJ2-1; D is possibly TRBD1 (5 bases). CDR1 and CDR2 (germline): MDHEN, SYDVKM. Trimming took off 3 bases at V and 5 bases at J, with 14 bases between the two ends. The CDR3 runs 15 residues.

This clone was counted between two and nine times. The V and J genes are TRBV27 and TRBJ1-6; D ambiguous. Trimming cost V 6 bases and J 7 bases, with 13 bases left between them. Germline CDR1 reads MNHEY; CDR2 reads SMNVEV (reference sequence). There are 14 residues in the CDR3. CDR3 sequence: CASRVDSANSPLHF. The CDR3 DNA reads TGTGCCAGCAGAGTGGACTCAGCCAATTCACCCCTCCACTTT.